Listed below are T cell receptor beta chains from one sample, sequenced in a study of CD8 T cells in Susac syndrome. Using its own MiXCR run on the immunoSEQ multiplex PCR reads, TCRdb lists one record per CDR3 protein. The data contain over 350,000 distinct CDR3 sequences, approximately 89% of them singletons. Sequenced input: CD8+ T cells from PBMCs. The receptors shown here come from a human donor with multiple sclerosis. CDR3s include the opening cysteine and the closing phenylalanine or tryptophan. D genes are given only for firm matches. Expanded clones get a size class; other rows say once, few or many, or leave the size out.

V gene: TRBV10-3
clone size: NA
D gene: TRBD1
J gene: TRBJ1-1
CDR3 DNA: TGTGCCATCAGTGAGTGGATGACAGGGATCGGCCCTGAAGCTTTCTTT
CDR3 protein: CAISEWMTGIGPEAFF

V gene: TRBV18
clone size: NA
D gene: NA
J gene: TRBJ2-7
CDR3 DNA: TGTGCCAGCTCACCCCACGAGCAGTACTTC
CDR3 protein: CASSPHEQYF

V gene: TRBV28
clone size: NA
D gene: NA
J gene: TRBJ2-3
CDR3 DNA: TGTGCCAGCAGTGCTGGAACGGGAGTGATGTGGGATACGCAGTATTTT
CDR3 protein: CASSAGTGVMWDTQYF

V gene: TRBV5-1
clone size: NA
D gene: TRBD2
J gene: TRBJ2-1
CDR3 DNA: TGCGCCAGCAGCTTACCGGGACTACAACCCTATGAGCAGTTCTTC
CDR3 protein: CASSLPGLQPYEQFF

V gene: TRBV6-5
clone size: NA
D gene: TRBD2
J gene: TRBJ2-1
CDR3 DNA: TGTGCCAGCAGTTACTCGTCCTGGGGGGGAAATGAGCAGTTCTTC
CDR3 protein: CASSYSSWGGNEQFF

V gene: TRBV20-1
clone size: NA
D gene: NA
J gene: TRBJ2-7
CDR3 DNA: TGCAGTCCCCGCCCCCGGGCGGGAAGCTCCTACGAGCAGTACTTC
CDR3 protein: CSPRPRAGSSYEQYF

V gene: TRBV10-3
clone size: NA
D gene: NA
J gene: TRBJ1-3
CDR3 DNA: TGTGCCATCAGTGAATCCTACAGGGACTCTGGAAACACCATATATTTT
CDR3 protein: CAISESYRDSGNTIYF

V gene: TRBV5-1
clone size: NA
D gene: TRBD2
J gene: TRBJ2-3
CDR3 DNA: TGCGCCAGCAGCTCCCTAGCGGGAGGGCTACACGGCACAGATACGCAGTATTTT
CDR3 protein: CASSSLAGGLHGTDTQYF

V gene: TRBV11-2
clone size: NA
D gene: NA
J gene: TRBJ2-3
CDR3 DNA: TGTGCCAGCAGCACTACACGAGGGGTAGATGGCACAGATACGCAGTATTTT
CDR3 protein: CASSTTRGVDGTDTQYF

V gene: TRBV20-1
clone size: NA
D gene: TRBD2
J gene: TRBJ2-3
CDR3 DNA: TGCAGTGCGGATAGCGGGGGTAGCACAGATACGCAGTATTTT
CDR3 protein: CSADSGGSTDTQYF

V gene: TRBV7-6
clone size: NA
D gene: TRBD2
J gene: TRBJ2-3
CDR3 DNA: TGTGCCAGCACCTTAGGGTCAGCGGGGGGCACAGATACGCAGTATTTT
CDR3 protein: CASTLGSAGGTDTQYF

V gene: TRBV19
clone size: NA
D gene: TRBD2
J gene: TRBJ2-1
CDR3 DNA: TGTGCCAGTAGTATCGGACTAGCCTCCTACAATGAGCAGTTCTTC
CDR3 protein: CASSIGLASYNEQFF

V gene: TRBV7-9
clone size: NA
D gene: TRBD2
J gene: TRBJ2-7
CDR3 DNA: TGTGCCAGCAGTTTAGCGGGAGACTACGAGCAGTACTTC
CDR3 protein: CASSLAGDYEQYF

V gene: TRBV12-3/TRBV12-4
clone size: few
D gene: NA
J gene: TRBJ2-1
CDR3 DNA: TGTGCCAGCAGTTTAAATCGGGGCCACAATGAGCAGTTCTTC
CDR3 protein: CASSLNRGHNEQFF

V gene: TRBV30
clone size: NA
D gene: TRBD1
J gene: TRBJ2-7
CDR3 DNA: TGTGCCTGCCTGGCAAAGGGGACAGGCGTCTACGAGCAGTACTTC
CDR3 protein: CACLAKGTGVYEQYF